The rows below give T cell receptor beta chains drawn from one sample of a study of cytomegalovirus exposure and HLA in healthy donors. This table comes from immunoSEQ multiplex PCR, and its TCRdb copy is limited to in-frame clones, with some not included. This sample has 100,000 to 150,000 clones, with under 90% found just once. The sample was PBMCs. The receptor source for this set is a woman in her thirties or forties in good health and CMV-seropositive. The CDR3 runs from the conserved cysteine through the conserved F or W. Fields, in order: J gene, V gene, clone size, D gene, CDR3 protein, CDR3 DNA. The D gene is left open where the match is weak. Only some rows state a clone size, as once, few, many or a class for expanded clones.

J: TRBJ1-4; V: TRBV28; size: NA; D: NA; CDR3: CASSLSYYGEGGNEKLFF; DNA: TGTGCCAGCAGTTTATCCTATTACGGGGAGGGAGGAAATGAAAAACTGTTTTTT
J: TRBJ2-5; V: TRBV30; size: NA; D: NA; CDR3: CAWSPGGIGETQYF; DNA: TGTGCCTGGAGTCCAGGGGGGATTGGGGAGACCCAGTACTTC
J: TRBJ2-2; V: TRBV27; size: NA; D: NA; CDR3: CASRRGSTGELFF; DNA: TGTGCCAGCAGGCGGGGAAGCACCGGGGAGCTGTTTTTT
J: TRBJ2-7; V: TRBV10-3; size: NA; D: TRBD2; CDR3: CASRKVAGEGEQYF; DNA: TGTGCCTCCAGAAAGGTAGCGGGAGAGGGCGAGCAGTACTTC
J: TRBJ2-1; V: TRBV2; size: NA; D: NA; CDR3: CASSDLGHTYNEQFF; DNA: TGTGCCAGCAGTGATTTAGGACACACTTACAATGAGCAGTTCTTC
J: TRBJ1-2; V: TRBV7-9; size: NA; D: TRBD1; CDR3: CASSLVTGDHGYTF; DNA: TGTGCCAGCAGCTTAGTGACAGGGGACCATGGCTACACCTTC
J: TRBJ2-1; V: TRBV5-4; size: few; D: TRBD2; CDR3: CASSPSGSGNEQFF; DNA: TGTGCCAGCAGCCCCAGCGGGAGCGGCAATGAGCAGTTCTTC
J: TRBJ2-7; V: TRBV10-2; size: once; D: NA; CDR3: CASSENEDSYEQYF; DNA: TGCGCCAGCAGTGAAAACGAGGACTCCTACGAGCAGTACTTC
J: TRBJ2-1; V: TRBV4-2; size: NA; D: TRBD2; CDR3: CASSLLAGGYNEQFF; DNA: TGTGCCAGCAGCCTACTAGCGGGAGGCTACAATGAGCAGTTCTTC
J: TRBJ2-1; V: TRBV6-5; size: NA; D: TRBD2; CDR3: CASSFNTPGLEKFF; DNA: TGTGCCAGCAGTTTTAACACCCCGGGACTAGAAAAGTTCTTC
J: TRBJ1-5; V: TRBV27; size: NA; D: TRBD1; CDR3: CASSFRQGVNQPQHF; DNA: TGTGCCAGCAGTTTTAGACAGGGGGTGAATCAGCCCCAGCATTTT
J: TRBJ2-7; V: TRBV7-9; size: NA; D: TRBD2; CDR3: CSSSSRTSPSGYEQYF; DNA: TGTTCCAGCAGCTCTCGGACTAGCCCTAGCGGGTACGAGCAGTACTTC
J: TRBJ2-7; V: TRBV2; size: once; D: NA; CDR3: CASRGSRVHEQYF; DNA: TGTGCCAGCAGGGGGAGCAGAGTCCACGAGCAGTACTTC
J: TRBJ1-3; V: TRBV7-9; size: NA; D: NA; CDR3: CASSRDLHTIYF; DNA: TGTGCCAGCAGCCGAGACTTGCACACCATATATTTT
J: TRBJ1-1; V: TRBV23-1; size: few; D: TRBD1; CDR3: CASSRIWDRQNTEAFF; DNA: TGCGCCAGCAGTCGAATCTGGGACAGACAGAACACTGAAGCTTTCTTT
J: TRBJ1-4; V: TRBV7-2; size: NA; D: NA; CDR3: CASSSQGATNEKLFF; DNA: TGTGCCAGCAGCTCCCAGGGTGCAACTAATGAAAAACTGTTTTTT
J: TRBJ2-7; V: TRBV5-6; size: NA; D: NA; CDR3: CASSLAREQYF; DNA: TGTGCCAGCAGCTTGGCTCGCGAGCAGTACTTC
J: TRBJ2-7; V: TRBV30; size: NA; D: NA; CDR3: CAWSPRSGYPYEQYF; DNA: TGTGCCTGGAGTCCCCGAAGCGGGTATCCCTACGAGCAGTACTTC
J: TRBJ2-3; V: TRBV9; size: NA; D: TRBD2; CDR3: CASSVESGGGDTQYF; DNA: TGTGCCAGCAGCGTAGAGTCGGGAGGCGGGGATACGCAGTATTTT
J: TRBJ2-1; V: TRBV7-8; size: NA; D: TRBD2; CDR3: CASSLAGVVYDEQFF; DNA: TGTGCCAGCAGTCTAGCGGGAGTGGTCTACGATGAGCAGTTCTTC
J: TRBJ1-2; V: TRBV30; size: NA; D: NA; CDR3: CAWKDRVGYGYTF; DNA: TGTGCCTGGAAAGACAGAGTAGGGTATGGCTACACCTTC
J: TRBJ2-1; V: TRBV14; size: NA; D: TRBD2; CDR3: CASSRLLAGVANEQFF; DNA: TGTGCCAGCAGCCGGCTACTAGCGGGAGTAGCCAATGAGCAGTTCTTC